One and the same sample provided the 24 T cell receptor beta chains below, sequenced in a study of T cells expressing NK-cell markers. Using the 5' RACE reads, TCRdb records one entry per CDR3 protein without DNA. In all, the sample yields tens of thousands of distinct CDR3 sequences. Sequencing was carried out using blood T cells: a sorted CD56 or NKG2C T cell subset, CD4+ or CD8+ T cells, or bulk PBMC T cells (not recorded which). These receptors all come from a woman aged 18 to 75 in good health.

The chain joins TRBV7-9 to TRBJ2-7; the TCRdb D gene call, TRBD2, has no DNA to confirm it. Germline V lookup: CDR1 SEHNR, CDR2 FQNEAQ (reference sequence). The CDR3 has 17 residues. CDR3: CASSLSGTSRGPYEQYF.

The chain joins TRBV9 to TRBJ1-1. The CDR3 runs 14 residues. Per the germline V gene, CDR1 is SGDLS and CDR2 is YYNGEE. The CDR3 sequence: CASSANPPMTEAFF.

V gene TRBV6-4 combines with J gene TRBJ2-2; with no DNA, the TCRdb D assignment of TRBD2 cannot be verified. The CDR3 runs 13 residues. The germline CDR1 and CDR2 sequences are MRHNA and SNTAGT. The chain's CDR3 is CASSETIPGELFF.

This chain connects TRBV7-3 to TRBJ2-3; TCRdb selects TRBD1, and the lack of DNA leaves this call unchecked. Looked up from germline, CDR1 is SGHTA and CDR2 is FQGTGA. The CDR3 is 15 amino acids. The CDR3: CASSRTGGRGDTQYF.

J is TRBJ2-7 and V is TRBV9. The CDR3 length is 12 residues. The V gene's germline CDR1 is SGDLS and CDR2 YYNGEE. CDR3 sequence: CASSPISDEQYF.

This chain links TRBV28 with TRBJ2-5; TCRdb calls TRBD1, which cannot be checked without DNA. The CDR3 is 14 amino acids. Germline assignment: CDR1 MDHEN and CDR2 SYDVKM. This CDR3 is CASSLYGGGETQYF.

This CDR3 is CASSSGQGEGEQFF. The genes are TRBV5-6 and TRBJ2-1; TCRdb picks TRBD1, but there is no DNA to check that call. The length of the CDR3 is 14 residues. From germline, CDR1 is SGHDT and CDR2 YYEEEE.

The chain combines TRBV6-5 with TRBJ2-2; there is no DNA to check the TCRdb D call of TRBD2. CDR3 size: 18 residues. In germline, CDR1 is MNHEY, CDR2 SVGAGI. This CDR3 is CASSYSLAGARNTGELFF.

The V gene is TRBV12-3 or TRBV12-4, the J gene TRBJ2-1; TCRdb picks TRBD1, but there is no DNA to check that call. The CDR3 has 13 residues. The CDR3 region is CASSLNLGGWQFF.

CDR3 sequence reads: CATSSDDRSGNTIYF. J is TRBJ1-3 and V is TRBV15. Germline CDR1 reads LNHNV; CDR2 reads YYDKDF (reference sequence). The CDR3 consists of 15 residues. The variable domain in full, with the rest retrieved from reference TRBV15 and TRBJ1-3, is DAMVIQNPRYQVTQFGKPVTLSCSQTLNHNVMYWYQQKSSQAPKLLFHYYDKDFNNEADTPDNFQSRRPNTSFCFLDIRSPGLGDTAMYLCATSSDDRSGNTIYFGEGSWLTVV.

V usage is TRBV28 and J usage is TRBJ2-5; TCRdb's D gene call, TRBD1, goes unchecked for lack of DNA. The germline CDR1 and CDR2 sequences are MDHEN and SYDVKM. CDR3 length equals 15 residues. The CDR3 loop is CASSSPRELQETQYF.

The chain employs TRBV12-3 or TRBV12-4 and TRBJ2-1; TCRdb gives TRBD1 as the D gene, but with no DNA this cannot be confirmed. This CDR3 spans 14 amino acids. This CDR3 is CASRPGGSSNEQFF.

The V and J genes are TRBV10-3 and TRBJ2-1; the D call of TRBD2 rests on TCRdb alone, since no DNA is present to check it. This CDR3 has 16 residues. CDR1 and CDR2 from the germline V gene are ENHRY and SYGVKD. The CDR3: CAISESNPAGGNEQFF.

The chain recombines TRBV3-1 with TRBJ2-5. The CDR3 is 15 residues long. Germline V gives CDR1 LGHDT, CDR2 YNNKEL (reference sequence). The CDR3 here is CASSPWNKIKETQYF.

J is TRBJ2-2 and V is TRBV5-6. CDR3 length: 16 residues. The germline gives CDR1 SGHDT, CDR2 YYEEEE. The CDR3 reads CASSLHWTKNTGELFF.

This chain uses TRBV24-1 with TRBJ2-1; checking the TCRdb D call of TRBD1 is not possible without DNA. Germline loops: CDR1 KGHDR, CDR2 SFDVKD. CDR3 length: 14 residues. CDR3 in amino acids: CATSDTRDYNEQFF.

V is TRBV28 and J is TRBJ1-3; as DNA is missing, the TRBD1 call by TCRdb cannot be tested. The length of the CDR3 is 15 residues. Per the germline V gene, CDR1 is MDHEN and CDR2 is SYDVKM. The CDR3: CASRPTGASGNTIYF. Combining the CDR3 with reference TRBV28 and TRBJ1-3 gives the whole variable domain DVKVTQSSRYLVKRTGEKVFLECVQDMDHENMFWYRQDPGLGLRLIYFSYDVKMKEKGDIPEGYSVSREKKERFSLILESASTNQTSMYLCASRPTGASGNTIYFGEGSWLTVV.

This chain uses TRBV7-9 with TRBJ1-3; TCRdb's assignment of TRBD1 cannot be checked, as there is no DNA. The CDR3 is 15 amino acids. Germline V CDR1 and CDR2: SEHNR, FQNEAQ (reference sequence). CDR3 sequence: CASSQEETAGNTIYF.

V usage is TRBV4-2 and J usage is TRBJ2-1. Germline V lookup: CDR1 LGHNA, CDR2 YNFKEQ. The CDR3 has 13 residues. CDR3 protein: CASSQKRADEQFF.

The rearrangement uses TRBV12-3 or TRBV12-4 and TRBJ2-7; the D call from TCRdb, TRBD1, cannot be confirmed without DNA. This CDR3 is built from 13 residues. CDR3 protein: CASRTGTDYEQYF.

The chain employs TRBV4-1 and TRBJ2-3; the D gene TCRdb calls, TRBD1, cannot be checked with no DNA. Germline V gives CDR1 MGHRA, CDR2 YSYEKL. The CDR3 loop spans 15 amino acids. The chain's CDR3 is CASSHGGTGGDTQYF.

V gene TRBV27 combines with J gene TRBJ2-7; TCRdb's D call, TRBD2, is unchecked because there is no DNA. Per germline, CDR1 MNHEY and CDR2 SMNVEV (reference sequence). CDR3 length: 18 amino acids. The CDR3 region is CASSFTSGGAAYSYEQYF.

This chain joins TRBV12-3 or TRBV12-4 and TRBJ2-5; checking the TCRdb D call of TRBD1 is not possible without DNA. This CDR3 is 13 amino acids long. CDR3 region: CASSSTGGETQYF.

The rearrangement links TRBV4-2 to TRBJ2-7; TCRdb reports TRBD2, a call that lacks DNA to check it against. The germline gives CDR1 LGHNA, CDR2 YNFKEQ. CDR3 size: 15 residues. The CDR3 loop is CASSQEAAGVYEQYF.